This TCR beta chain originates from a study of T cell repertoires in cytomegalovirus infection. As for the study in general: Newly reported HLA-C-restricted and thoroughly characterized HLA-B-restricted CMV epitopes were employed. Both CMV infection and a matching HLA type were indicated by public TCR beta signatures. Findings and caveats of the study: Ex vivo responses were dominated by HLA-C-restricted CMV-specific TCR beta clonotypes. Public TCR beta family frequency separated CMV-and-HLA carriers, including in an independent cohort.

Trimming took off 1 base at V and 5 bases at J, with 14 bases between the two ends. This CDR3 contains 15 residues. Germline values: CDR1 MDHEN, CDR2 SYDVKM. About this clonotype itself: The antigen is not known.

MiXCR, run by TCRdb on the reads, gives a single entry per CDR3 protein. The data show hundreds of thousands of distinct CDR3 sequences, about 33% seen once. The rearrangement uses TRBV28 and TRBJ1-1; D is possibly TRBD1 (5 bases). This clonotype was sampled from a human donor in good health (CMV status not recorded). Some clones in this sample may be carry-over from other donors' samples. The specimen was cultured PBMCs, collected from culture after CMV antigen stimulation. CDR3 coding DNA: TGTGCCAGCAGTTTATTTGGGGGATTGAGTACTGAAGCTTTCTTT. Translation: CASSLFGGLSTEAFF.